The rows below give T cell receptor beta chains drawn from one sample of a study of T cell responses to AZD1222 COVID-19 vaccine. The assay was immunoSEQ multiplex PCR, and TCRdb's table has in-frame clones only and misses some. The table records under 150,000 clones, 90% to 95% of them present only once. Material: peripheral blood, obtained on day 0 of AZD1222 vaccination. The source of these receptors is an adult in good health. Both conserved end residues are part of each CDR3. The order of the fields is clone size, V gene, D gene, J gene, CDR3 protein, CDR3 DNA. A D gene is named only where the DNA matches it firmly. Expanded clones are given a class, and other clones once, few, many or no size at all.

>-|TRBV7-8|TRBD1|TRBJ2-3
CASSSAGTVQTDTQYF
TGTGCCAGCAGCTCGGCCGGGACAGTTCAGACAGATACGCAGTATTTT
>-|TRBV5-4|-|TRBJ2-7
CASSLLGGREQYF
TGTGCCAGCAGCTTGCTAGGGGGAAGGGAGCAGTACTTC
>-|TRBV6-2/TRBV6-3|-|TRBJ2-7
CASSQGVQGYEQYF
TGTGCCAGCAGTCAGGGTGTACAGGGCTACGAGCAGTACTTC
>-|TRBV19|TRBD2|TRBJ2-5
CASSTGTSGSETQYF
TGTGCCAGTAGTACGGGGACTAGCGGGAGTGAGACCCAGTACTTC
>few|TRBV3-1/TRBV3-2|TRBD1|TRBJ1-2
CASSQVGTGGEGYTF
TGTGCCAGCAGCCAAGTGGGGACAGGGGGTGAGGGCTACACCTTC
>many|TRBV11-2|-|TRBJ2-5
CASSLGQPGEETQYF
TGTGCCAGCAGCTTAGGGCAGCCGGGGGAAGAGACCCAGTACTTC
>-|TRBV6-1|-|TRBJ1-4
CASSEVAWSEKLFF
TGTGCCAGCAGTGAAGTAGCCTGGAGTGAAAAACTGTTTTTT
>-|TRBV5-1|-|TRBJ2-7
CASRAGEGYEQYF
TGCGCCAGCAGGGCAGGAGAAGGCTACGAGCAGTACTTC
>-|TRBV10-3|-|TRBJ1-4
CATLGDRNEKLFF
TGTGCCACCCTGGGGGACCGCAATGAAAAACTGTTTTTT
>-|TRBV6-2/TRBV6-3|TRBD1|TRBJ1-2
CASSNLGTGIYGYTF
TGTGCCAGCAGTAACCTCGGGACAGGTATCTATGGCTACACCTTC
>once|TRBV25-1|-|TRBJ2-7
CASSAQGGNYEQYF
TGTGCCAGCAGTGCCCAGGGGGGGAACTACGAGCAGTACTTC
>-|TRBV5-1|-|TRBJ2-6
CASSLTLSGANVLTF
TGCGCCAGCAGCTTGACCCTCTCTGGGGCCAACGTCCTGACTTTC
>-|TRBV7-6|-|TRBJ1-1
CASSSGTSFWTNTEAFF
TGTGCCAGCAGCTCCGGGACCTCCTTCTGGACGAACACTGAAGCTTTCTTT
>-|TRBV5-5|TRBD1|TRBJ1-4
CASSLLGQLDEKLFF
TGTGCCAGCAGCTTGCTGGGACAGTTGGATGAAAAACTGTTTTTT
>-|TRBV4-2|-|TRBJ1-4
CASSQEEGREKLFF
TGTGCCAGCAGCCAAGAGGAGGGAAGGGAAAAACTGTTTTTT
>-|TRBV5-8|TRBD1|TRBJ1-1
CASSWMGQSYTEAFF
TGTGCCAGCAGCTGGATGGGACAGTCGTACACTGAAGCTTTCTTT
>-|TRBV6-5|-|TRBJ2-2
CASSYAEYTGELFF
TGTGCCAGCAGTTACGCGGAGTACACCGGGGAGCTGTTTTTT
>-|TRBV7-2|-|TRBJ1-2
CASSLAWSIRDTTHGYTF
TGTGCCAGCAGCTTAGCTTGGTCCATCCGGGACACGACCCATGGCTACACCTTC
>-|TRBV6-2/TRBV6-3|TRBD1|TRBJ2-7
CASSETGPYEQYF
TGTGCCAGCAGCGAGACAGGGCCCTACGAGCAGTACTTC
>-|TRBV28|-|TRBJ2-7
CASSQPGYEQYF
TGTGCCAGCAGTCAACCCGGGTACGAGCAGTACTTC
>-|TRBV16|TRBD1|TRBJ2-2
CASSAARQGARTGELFF
TGTGCCAGCAGCGCCGCCCGACAGGGGGCGAGAACCGGGGAGCTGTTTTTT
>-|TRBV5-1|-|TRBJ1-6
CASSLNPGSNSPLHF
TGCGCCAGCAGCTTGAACCCTGGGTCGAATTCACCCCTCCACTTT
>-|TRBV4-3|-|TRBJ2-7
CASSQDTGEDYEQYF
TGCGCCAGCAGCCAAGATACAGGGGAGGACTACGAGCAGTACTTC
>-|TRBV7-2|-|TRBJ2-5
CASSPLGGGGQETQYF
TGTGCCAGCAGCCCCCTGGGCGGTGGGGGCCAAGAGACCCAGTACTTC
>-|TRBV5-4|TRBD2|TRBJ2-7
CASSGGGDYEQYF
TGTGCCAGCAGCGGGGGAGGGGACTACGAGCAGTACTTC
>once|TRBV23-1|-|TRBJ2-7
CASSHGRGESYEQYF
TGCGCCAGCAGTCATGGGCGCGGAGAGTCCTACGAGCAGTACTTC
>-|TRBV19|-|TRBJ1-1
CASSMNQVNTEAFF
TGTGCCAGTAGTATGAATCAGGTGAACACTGAAGCTTTCTTT
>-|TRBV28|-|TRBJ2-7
CASSLGQLLAGKYF
TGTGCCAGCAGTTTGGGTCAATTGTTGGCAGGAAAGTACTTC
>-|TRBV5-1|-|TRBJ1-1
CASSFERAVTEAFF
TGCGCCAGCAGCTTTGAGCGGGCCGTCACTGAAGCTTTCTTT
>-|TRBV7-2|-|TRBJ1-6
CASSSYHNSPLHF
TGTGCCAGCAGCTCCTACCATAATTCACCCCTCCACTTT
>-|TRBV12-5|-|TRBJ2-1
CASGLPTSAGEQFF
TGTGCTAGTGGTTTGCCGACATCTGCGGGGGAGCAGTTCTTC
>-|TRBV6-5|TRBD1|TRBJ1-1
CASSSQQGAETEAFF
TGTGCCAGCAGTAGTCAGCAGGGGGCTGAGACTGAAGCTTTCTTT
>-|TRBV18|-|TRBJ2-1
CASSPSDTISYNEQFF
TGTGCCAGCTCACCATCGGACACCATCTCCTACAATGAGCAGTTCTTC
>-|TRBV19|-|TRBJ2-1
CASKAAGYNEQFF
TGTGCCAGTAAGGCCGCAGGATACAATGAGCAGTTCTTC
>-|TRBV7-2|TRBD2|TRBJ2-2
CASSTLTSGIPVGTGELFF
TGTGCCAGCAGCACGCTGACTAGCGGGATACCGGTGGGGACCGGGGAGCTGTTTTTT
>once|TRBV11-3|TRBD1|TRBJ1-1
CASSLGTGANTEAFF
TGTGCCAGCAGCTTAGGTACAGGGGCGAACACTGAAGCTTTCTTT
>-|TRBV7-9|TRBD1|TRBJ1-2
CASSLAGDRESYGYTF
TGTGCCAGCAGCTTAGCGGGGGACAGGGAGTCCTATGGCTACACCTTC
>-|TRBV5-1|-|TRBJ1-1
CASSLVGRVGTEAFF
TGCGCCAGCAGCTTGGTTGGCAGGGTGGGGACTGAAGCTTTCTTT
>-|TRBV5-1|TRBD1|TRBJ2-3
CASSGGTGWTDTQYF
TGCGCCAGCAGTGGTGGGACAGGGTGGACAGATACGCAGTATTTT
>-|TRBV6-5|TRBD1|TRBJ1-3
CASTSQGAIGNTIYF
TGTGCCAGCACCTCACAGGGGGCTATTGGAAACACCATATATTTT
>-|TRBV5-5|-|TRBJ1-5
CASSLLVGDQPQHF
TGTGCCAGCAGCTTATTGGTTGGAGATCAGCCCCAGCATTTT
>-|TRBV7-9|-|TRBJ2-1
CASSLAKWAEYSYNEQFF
TGTGCCAGCAGCTTAGCGAAGTGGGCTGAGTACTCCTACAATGAGCAGTTCTTC
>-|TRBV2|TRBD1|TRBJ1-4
CASTGQGFYEKLFF
TGTGCCAGCACCGGACAGGGATTCTATGAAAAACTGTTTTTT
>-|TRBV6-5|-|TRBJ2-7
CASRSRDLSYEQYF
TGTGCCAGCAGGTCCCGGGACCTCTCCTACGAGCAGTACTTC
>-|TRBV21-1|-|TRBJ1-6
CASRDSPRVIDSPLHF
TGTGCCAGCAGGGACAGCCCGCGTGTAATCGATTCACCCCTCCACTTT
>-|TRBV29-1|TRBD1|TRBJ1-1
CSARTGGNTEAFF
TGCAGCGCCCGGACAGGGGGGAACACTGAAGCTTTCTTT
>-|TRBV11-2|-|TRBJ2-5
CASSLGHQETQYF
TGTGCCAGCAGCTTAGGCCACCAAGAGACCCAGTACTTC
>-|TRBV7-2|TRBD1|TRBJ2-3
CASSLPGQGTQYF
TGTGCCAGCAGCTTACCAGGACAGGGGACGCAGTATTTT
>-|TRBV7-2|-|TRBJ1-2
CASSYRVNYGYTF
TGTGCCAGCAGCTACAGGGTTAACTATGGCTACACCTTC
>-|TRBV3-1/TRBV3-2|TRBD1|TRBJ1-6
CASSRTGVRAPLHF
TGTGCCAGCAGCCGGACAGGGGTCAGGGCACCCCTCCACTTT
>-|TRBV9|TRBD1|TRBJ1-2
CASSGGDRVYGYTF
TGTGCCAGCAGCGGAGGAGACAGGGTATATGGCTACACCTTC
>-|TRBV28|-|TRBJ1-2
CASSLGTKNYGYTF
TGTGCCAGCAGTTTAGGGACAAAGAACTATGGCTACACCTTC
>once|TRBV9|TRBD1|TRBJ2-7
CASSVEGTGFNEQYF
TGTGCCAGCAGCGTAGAGGGGACAGGGTTTAACGAGCAGTACTTC
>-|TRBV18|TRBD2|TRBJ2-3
CASSPPRGGAADTQYF
TGTGCCAGCTCACCACCTCGCGGGGGGGCAGCAGATACGCAGTATTTT
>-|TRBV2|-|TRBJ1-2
CASNLQEALNYGYTF
TGTGCCAGCAACCTACAGGAAGCTTTGAACTATGGCTACACCTTC
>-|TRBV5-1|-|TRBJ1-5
CASSLEYGDQPQHF
TGCGCCAGCAGCTTGGAGTACGGGGATCAGCCCCAGCATTTT
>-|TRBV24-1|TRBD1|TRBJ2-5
CATSDSGQGDFMETQYF
TGTGCCACCAGTGACTCGGGACAGGGCGACTTTATGGAGACCCAGTACTTC